These 8 T cell receptor beta chains were all obtained from the same sample, sequenced in a study of cytomegalovirus exposure and HLA in healthy donors. PCR used 60 Vbeta primers and 13 Jbeta primers. Sequencing was performed with immunoSEQ multiplex PCR; in TCRdb, only in-frame clones are kept and a portion is missing. Here the sample spans around 90,000 clones, 86% being singletons. Source material: PBMCs. All receptors derive from a young man in good health and CMV-seropositive.

This chain links TRBV19 with TRBJ2-7, with 12 bases that match TRBD2. CDR3 length: 14 residues. Germline trimming cut 7 bases from V and 7 bases from J; bases unmatched to any gene: 8. The germline gives CDR1 LNHDA, CDR2 SQIVND (reference sequence). The CDR3 sequence: CASTTSGRPWEQYF. CDR3 DNA sequence: TGTGCCAGTACTACTAGCGGGAGGCCTTGGGAGCAGTACTTC.

The rearrangement joins TRBV5-6 to TRBJ1-2; 8 nucleotides line up with TRBD1. Trimming at V came to 0 bases and at J to 4 bases, leaving 8 bases not matched to a gene. This CDR3 is 16 amino acids long. Germline CDR1 SGHDT, CDR2 YYEEEE. The CDR3 loop is CASSLGDRSRIYGYTF. The CDR3 coding sequence is TGTGCCAGCAGCTTGGGGGACAGGTCCCGAATCTATGGCTACACCTTC.

This clone showed up just a few times. CDR3 nucleotides: TGTGCCAGCAGTCCGGGACAGGGGACCTATGGCTACACCTTC. Protein: CASSPGQGTYGYTF. The chain couples TRBV6-6 to TRBJ1-2; 10 bases line up with TRBD1. CDR1 is MNHNY and CDR2 is SVGAGI in the germline V gene (reference sequence). J lost 4 bases, V lost 5 bases, and 4 bases had no gene match. The CDR3 totals 14 residues.

This clone was seen once. The rearrangement links TRBV6-5 to TRBJ2-1, with 8 nucleotides matching TRBD2. The V segment lost 8 bases and the J segment 8 bases; nucleotides outside the gene matches: 8. This CDR3 region has 13 residues. Germline assignment: CDR1 MNHEY and CDR2 SVGAGI. The CDR3 is CASPGLVIHEQFF. CDR3 nucleotide sequence: TGTGCCAGCCCGGGACTAGTAATCCATGAGCAGTTCTTC.

This rearrangement joins TRBV21-1 to TRBJ2-1; the table's D call TRBD2 went unverified against the DNA. TRBV21-1 is a recognized pseudogene. The CDR3 has 17 amino acids. CDR3 region: CASSKGTGTSGNREQFF. The CDR3 DNA reads TGTGCCAGCAGCAAAGGGACCGGGACTAGCGGGAACCGTGAGCAGTTCTTC.

The rearrangement uses TRBV9 and TRBJ1-2, with 8 bases lining up with TRBD1. The ends lost 7 bases at V and 9 bases at J; junction bases unmatched: 5. The length of the CDR3 is 11 residues. Germline CDR1 reads SGDLS; CDR2 reads YYNGEE. The CDR3 region is CASGQGLSYTF. The DNA for the CDR3 is TGTGCCAGCGGACAGGGTCTCAGCTACACCTTC.

As for this clone: One end of the junction fails to match germline, which may point to a read error. The chain links TRBV9 to TRBJ2-1, with 8 bases identical to TRBD2. The CDR3 has 15 amino acids. Germline V gives CDR1 SGDLS, CDR2 YYNGEE. This CDR3 reads CASSLAGVAYDEQFF. The CDR3 DNA is TGTGCCAGCAGCCTAGCGGGTGTAGCCTACGATGAGCAGTTCTTC.

J is TRBJ2-1 and V is TRBV11-2, with TRBD1 matching 8 bases. CDR1 is SGHAT and CDR2 is FQNNGV in the germline V gene. CDR3 length: 14 amino acids. Trimming cost V 9 bases and J 7 bases; bases outside gene matches: 11. CDR3 region: CASDRGVRGNEQFF. DNA of the CDR3: TGTGCCAGTGACAGGGGAGTGCGAGGGAATGAGCAGTTCTTC. The full variable domain, with the rest looked up from reference TRBV11-2 and TRBJ2-1, is EAGVAQSPRYKIIEKRQSVAFWCNPISGHATLYWYQQILGQGPKLLIQFQNNGVVDDSQLPKDRFSAERLKGVDSTLKIQPAKLEDSAVYLCASDRGVRGNEQFFGPGTRLTVL.